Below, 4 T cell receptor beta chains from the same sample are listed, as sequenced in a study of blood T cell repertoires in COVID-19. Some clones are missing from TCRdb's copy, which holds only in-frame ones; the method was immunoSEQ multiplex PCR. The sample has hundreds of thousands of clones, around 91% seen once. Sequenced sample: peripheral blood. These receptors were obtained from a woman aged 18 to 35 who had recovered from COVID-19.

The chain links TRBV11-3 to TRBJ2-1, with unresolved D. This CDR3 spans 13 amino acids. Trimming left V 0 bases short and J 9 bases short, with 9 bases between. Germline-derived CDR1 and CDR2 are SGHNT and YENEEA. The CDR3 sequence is CASSLEADPEQFF. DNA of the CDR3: TGTGCCAGCAGCTTAGAGGCAGATCCTGAGCAGTTCTTC.

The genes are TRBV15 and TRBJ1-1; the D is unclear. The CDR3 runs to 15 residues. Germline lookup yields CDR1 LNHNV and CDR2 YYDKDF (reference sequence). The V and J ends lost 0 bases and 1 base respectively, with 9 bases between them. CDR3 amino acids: CATSRETYSNTEAFF. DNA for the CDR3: TGTGCCACCAGCAGAGAGACATATTCGAACACTGAAGCTTTCTTT.

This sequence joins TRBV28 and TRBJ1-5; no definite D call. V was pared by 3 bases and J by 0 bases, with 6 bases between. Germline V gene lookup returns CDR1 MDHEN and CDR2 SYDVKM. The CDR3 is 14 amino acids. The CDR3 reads CASSLSGSNQPQHF. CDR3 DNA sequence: TGTGCCAGCAGTTTGTCAGGTAGCAATCAGCCCCAGCATTTT.

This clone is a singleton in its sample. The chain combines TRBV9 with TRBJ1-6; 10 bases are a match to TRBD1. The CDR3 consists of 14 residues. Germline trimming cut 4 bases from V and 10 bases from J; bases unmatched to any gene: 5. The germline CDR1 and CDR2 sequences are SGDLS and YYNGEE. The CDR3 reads CASSYGQGDSPLHF. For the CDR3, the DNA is TGTGCCAGCAGCTACGGACAGGGGGACTCACCCCTCCACTTT.